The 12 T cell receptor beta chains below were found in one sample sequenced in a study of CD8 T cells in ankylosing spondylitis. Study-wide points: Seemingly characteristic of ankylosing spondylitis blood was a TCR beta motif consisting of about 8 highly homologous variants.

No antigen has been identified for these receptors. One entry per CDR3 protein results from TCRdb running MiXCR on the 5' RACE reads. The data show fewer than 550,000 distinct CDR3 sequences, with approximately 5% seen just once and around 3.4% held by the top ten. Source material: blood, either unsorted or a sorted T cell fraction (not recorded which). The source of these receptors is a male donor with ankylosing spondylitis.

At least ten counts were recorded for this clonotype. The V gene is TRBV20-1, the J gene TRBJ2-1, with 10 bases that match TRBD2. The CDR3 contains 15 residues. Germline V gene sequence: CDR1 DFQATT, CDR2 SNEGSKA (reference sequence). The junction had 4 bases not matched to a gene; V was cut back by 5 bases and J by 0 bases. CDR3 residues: CSALRTSGSYNEQFF. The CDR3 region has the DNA TGCAGTGCTCTCCGGACTAGCGGCTCCTACAATGAGCAGTTCTTC.

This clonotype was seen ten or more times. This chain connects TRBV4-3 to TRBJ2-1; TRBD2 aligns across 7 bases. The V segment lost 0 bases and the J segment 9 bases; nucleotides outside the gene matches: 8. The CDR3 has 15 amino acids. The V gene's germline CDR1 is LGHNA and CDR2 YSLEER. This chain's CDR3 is CASSQDLHGGGEQFF. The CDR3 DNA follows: TGCGCCAGCAGCCAAGATCTACATGGGGGGGGTGAGCAGTTCTTC.

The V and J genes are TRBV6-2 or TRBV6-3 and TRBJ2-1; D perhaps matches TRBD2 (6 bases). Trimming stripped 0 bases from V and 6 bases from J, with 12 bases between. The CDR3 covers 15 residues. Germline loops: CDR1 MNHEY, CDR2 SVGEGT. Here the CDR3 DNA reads TGTGCCAGCAGTTACTCGTCGGACTATATCAATGAGCAGTTCTTC. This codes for CASSYSSDYINEQFF.

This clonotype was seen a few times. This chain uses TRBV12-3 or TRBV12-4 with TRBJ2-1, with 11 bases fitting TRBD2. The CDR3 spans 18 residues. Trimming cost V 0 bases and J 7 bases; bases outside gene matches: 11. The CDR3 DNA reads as TGTGCCAGCAGTTTAGCCCTAACTAGCGGGAGCCTTCTAAATGAGCAGTTCTTC. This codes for CASSLALTSGSLLNEQFF.

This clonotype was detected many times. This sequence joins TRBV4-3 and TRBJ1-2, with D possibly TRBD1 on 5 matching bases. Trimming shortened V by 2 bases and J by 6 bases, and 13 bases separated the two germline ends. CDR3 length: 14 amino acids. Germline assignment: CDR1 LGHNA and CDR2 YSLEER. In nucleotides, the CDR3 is TGCGCCAGCAGCCAAATGATGGGAGGGGATGGCTACACCTTC. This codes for CASSQMMGGDGYTF.

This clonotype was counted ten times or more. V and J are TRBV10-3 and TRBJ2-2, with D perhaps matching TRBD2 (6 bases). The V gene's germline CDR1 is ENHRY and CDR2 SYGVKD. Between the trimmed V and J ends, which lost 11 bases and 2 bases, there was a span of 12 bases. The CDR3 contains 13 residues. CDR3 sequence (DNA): TGTGCCGCGGGAAGGGGTAACACCGGGGAGCTGTTTTTT. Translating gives CAAGRGNTGELFF.

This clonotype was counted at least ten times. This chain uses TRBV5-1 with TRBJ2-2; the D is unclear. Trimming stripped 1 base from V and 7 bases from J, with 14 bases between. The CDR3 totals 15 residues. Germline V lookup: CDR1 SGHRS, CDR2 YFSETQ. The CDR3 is CASSLYGPRNGELFF. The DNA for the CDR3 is TGCGCCAGCAGCTTGTATGGACCTAGGAACGGGGAGCTGTTTTTT.

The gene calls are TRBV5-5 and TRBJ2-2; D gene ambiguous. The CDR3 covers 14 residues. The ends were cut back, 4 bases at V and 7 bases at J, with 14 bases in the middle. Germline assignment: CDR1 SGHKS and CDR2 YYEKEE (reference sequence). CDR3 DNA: TGTGCCAGCAGCCCGGGCCCTCCCTGCGGGGAGCTGTTTTTT. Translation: CASSPGPPCGELFF.

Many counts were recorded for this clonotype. The CDR3 sequence: CASSLANGFSRGDTEAFF. CDR3 nucleotide sequence: TGTGCCAGCAGCTTAGCGAACGGGTTTAGCAGGGGAGACACTGAAGCTTTCTTT. The V gene is TRBV11-1, the J gene TRBJ1-1; possible D gene TRBD1, 6 bases. The length of the CDR3 is 18 residues. Germline CDR1 reads SGHAT; CDR2 reads FQDESV (reference sequence). Trimming removed 0 bases at V and 3 bases at J, with 20 bases between. Full variable domain (missing parts from reference TRBV11-1 and TRBJ1-1): EAEVAQSPRYKITEKSQAVAFWCDPISGHATLYWYRQILGQGPELLVQFQDESVVDDSQLPKDRFSAERLKGVDSTLKIQPAELGDSAMYLCASSLANGFSRGDTEAFFGQGTRLTVV.

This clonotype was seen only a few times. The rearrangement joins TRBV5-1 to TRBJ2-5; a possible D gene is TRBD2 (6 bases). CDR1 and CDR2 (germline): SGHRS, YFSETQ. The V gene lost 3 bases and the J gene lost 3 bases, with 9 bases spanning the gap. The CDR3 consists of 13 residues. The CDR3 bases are TGCGCCAGCAGCTCGGTAGCGGAAGAGACCCAGTACTTC. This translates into CASSSVAEETQYF. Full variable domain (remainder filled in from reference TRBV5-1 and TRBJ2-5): KAGVTQTPRYLIKTRGQQVTLSCSPISGHRSVSWYQQTPGQGLQFLFEYFSETQRNKGNFPGRFSGRQFSNSRSEMNVSTLELGDSALYLCASSSVAEETQYFGPGTRLLVL.

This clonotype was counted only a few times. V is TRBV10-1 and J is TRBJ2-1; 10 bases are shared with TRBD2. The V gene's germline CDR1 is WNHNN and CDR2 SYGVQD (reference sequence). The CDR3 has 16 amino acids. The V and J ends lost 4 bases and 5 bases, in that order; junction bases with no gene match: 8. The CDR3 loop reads CASSGPSGSGHNEQFF. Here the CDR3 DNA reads TGCGCCAGCAGTGGGCCTAGCGGGAGTGGACACAATGAGCAGTTCTTC.

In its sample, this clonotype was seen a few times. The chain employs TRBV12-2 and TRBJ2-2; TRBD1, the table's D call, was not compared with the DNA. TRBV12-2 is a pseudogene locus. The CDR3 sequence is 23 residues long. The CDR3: CASRLQHFPMGQGGLANTGELFF. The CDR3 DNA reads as TGTGCAAGTCGCTTACAGCACTTCCCAATGGGACAGGGGGGACTTGCGAACACCGGGGAGCTGTTTTTT.